The clone carrying this T cell receptor beta chain was detected a few times. Its antigen is as yet unknown. The sample originates from a study of blood T cells in healthy people across ages. Primers used in a second PCR of about 6 to 11 cycles were a sample-barcoded 5' primer and a J-beta primer mix. Each cDNA was tagged by a template-switch adaptor containing 12 random nucleotides. TCRdb re-called the 5' RACE reads with MiXCR, one entry per CDR3 protein. Here the sample spans about 1.8 million distinct CDR3 sequences, roughly 52% being singletons. Study-wide findings and caveats: Estimates based on one million T cells were treated as lower bounds. With unsorted PBMCs, a conclusive comparison of naive versus antigen-experienced cells was not possible.

Germline V gives CDR1 SGHTA, CDR2 FQGNSA. CDR3 length equals 15 residues. The J segment lost 6 bases and the V segment lost 1 base, leaving 7 bases of the junction unmatched. Sequenced material: blood. The source of this sequence is a woman between 40 and 50 years old in good health. This rearrangement joins TRBV7-2 to TRBJ2-7; TRBD1 aligns across 9 bases. The CDR3 DNA reads TGTGCCAGCAGCTTAGAGGGGACAGGGAACAGCGAGCAGTACTTC. Translating it yields CASSLEGTGNSEQYF.